Below, one TCR beta chain is given with its context. The antigen is undetermined. This entry is derived from a study of beta chain features in type 1 diabetes. Using CD45RO/CCR7/CD25/CD127/CD95/CD27, CD4+ naive, central memory, regulatory and stem cell-like memory cells were sorted. Over 95% purity was reached by all sorted populations. Study results and caveats: The similarity of naive, central memory and Treg TCRB repertoires appeared greater among patients than among healthy donors. Patients with type 1 diabetes showed fewer VDJ junction insertions and more deletions.

The length of the CDR3 is 15 residues. Germline lookup yields CDR1 SGHRS and CDR2 YFSETQ. The V gene lost 1 base and the J gene lost 2 bases, with 13 bases spanning the gap. TCRB transcripts that were expressed got sequenced, as all of the isolated RNA had been reverse transcribed. Assay used: immunoSEQ multiplex PCR; TCRdb lists only in-frame clones, some missing. Of some 44,000 clones in the sample, 50% were seen once. This receptor was identified in a woman younger than 45 in good health. Sequencing used stem cell memory CD4+ T cells from blood. This chain joins TRBV5-1 and TRBJ2-7; possible D gene TRBD1, 6 bases. The CDR3 DNA is TGCGCCAGCAGCTTGCTCTTGGGACAACCCTACGAGCAGTACTTC. Translation: CASSLLLGQPYEQYF.